Reported below is one TCR beta chain. Assay: immunoSEQ multiplex PCR; the TCRdb copy retains only in-frame clones and omits some. There are around 94,000 clones in the sample; around nine tenths occur only once, and 3.5% to 4.5% lies in the top ten. Germline values: CDR1 SEHNR, CDR2 FQNEAQ (reference sequence). The germline V and J ends were trimmed by 5 bases and 10 bases, with 21 bases remaining between them. The CDR3 loop spans 16 amino acids. This specimen comes from a study of control samples from healthy donors and cancer patients. The receptor was isolated from a woman under 30 in good health. This chain links TRBV7-9 with TRBJ1-6; D not resolved. Sequencing used blood. The CDR3 protein is CASSLGLPVSGSPLHF. In DNA form, the CDR3 reads TGTGCCAGCAGCCTCGGTCTTCCCGTATCGGGGTCACCCCTCCACTTT.